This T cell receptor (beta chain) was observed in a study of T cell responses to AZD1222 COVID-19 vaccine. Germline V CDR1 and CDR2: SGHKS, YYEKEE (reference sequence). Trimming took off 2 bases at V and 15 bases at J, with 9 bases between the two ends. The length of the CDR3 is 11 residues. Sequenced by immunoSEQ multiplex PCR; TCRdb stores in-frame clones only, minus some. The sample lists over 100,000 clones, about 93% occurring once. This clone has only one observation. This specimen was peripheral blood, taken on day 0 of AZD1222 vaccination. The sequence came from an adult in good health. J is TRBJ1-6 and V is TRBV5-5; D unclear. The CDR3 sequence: CASSFRQVLHF. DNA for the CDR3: TGTGCCAGCAGCTTTCGCCAGGTCCTCCACTTT.